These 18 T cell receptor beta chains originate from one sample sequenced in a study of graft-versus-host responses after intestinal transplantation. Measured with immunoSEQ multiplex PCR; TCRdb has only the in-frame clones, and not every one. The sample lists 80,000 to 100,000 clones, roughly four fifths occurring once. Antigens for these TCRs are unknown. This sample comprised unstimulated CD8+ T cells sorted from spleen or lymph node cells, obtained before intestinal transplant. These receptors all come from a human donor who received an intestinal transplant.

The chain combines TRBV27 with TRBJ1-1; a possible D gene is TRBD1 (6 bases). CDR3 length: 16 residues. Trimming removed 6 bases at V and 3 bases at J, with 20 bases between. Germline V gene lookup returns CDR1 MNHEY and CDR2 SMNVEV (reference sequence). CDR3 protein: CASSPYSGQSYTEAFF. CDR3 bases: TGTGCCAGCAGCCCGTACAGTGGACAGTCTTACACTGAAGCTTTCTTT.

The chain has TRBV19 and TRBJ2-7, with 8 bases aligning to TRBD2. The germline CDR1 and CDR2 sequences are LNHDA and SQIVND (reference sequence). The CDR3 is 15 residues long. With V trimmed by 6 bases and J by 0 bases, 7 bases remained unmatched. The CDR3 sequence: CASRKSGGLSYEQYF. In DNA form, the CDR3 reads TGTGCCAGTAGAAAAAGCGGGGGCCTCTCCTACGAGCAGTACTTC.

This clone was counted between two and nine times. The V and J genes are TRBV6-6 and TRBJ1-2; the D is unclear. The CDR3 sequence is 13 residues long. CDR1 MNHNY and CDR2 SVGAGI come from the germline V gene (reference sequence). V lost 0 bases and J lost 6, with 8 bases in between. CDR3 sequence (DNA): TGTGCCAGCAGTTACTCGATAGGTAATGGCTACACCTTC. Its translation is CASSYSIGNGYTF.

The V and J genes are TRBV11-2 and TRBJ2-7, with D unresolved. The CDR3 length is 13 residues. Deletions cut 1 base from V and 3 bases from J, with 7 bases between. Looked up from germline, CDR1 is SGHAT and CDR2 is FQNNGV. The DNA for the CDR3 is TGTGCCAGCAGCTTAGGGCAGCTCTACGAGCAGTACTTC. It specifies CASSLGQLYEQYF.

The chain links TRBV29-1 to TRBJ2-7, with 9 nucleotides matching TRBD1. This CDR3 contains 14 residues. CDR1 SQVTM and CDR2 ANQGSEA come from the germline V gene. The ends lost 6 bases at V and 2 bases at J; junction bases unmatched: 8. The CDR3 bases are TGCAGCGTCTCCGGGACAGGGATCCCCTACGAGCAGTACTTC. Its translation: CSVSGTGIPYEQYF.

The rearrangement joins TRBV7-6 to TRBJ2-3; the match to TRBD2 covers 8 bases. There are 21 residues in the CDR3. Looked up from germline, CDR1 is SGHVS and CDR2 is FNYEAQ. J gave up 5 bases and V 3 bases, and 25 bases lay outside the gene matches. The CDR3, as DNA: TGTGCCAGCAGCTTCCGTCACCACCTGACAGCCAGACTAGCGTGGGGAGATACGCAGTATTTT. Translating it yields CASSFRHHLTARLAWGDTQYF.

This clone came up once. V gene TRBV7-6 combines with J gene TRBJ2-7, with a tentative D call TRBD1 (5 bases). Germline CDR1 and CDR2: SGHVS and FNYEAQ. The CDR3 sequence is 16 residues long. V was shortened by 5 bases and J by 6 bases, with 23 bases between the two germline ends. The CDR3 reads CASSPRRTGILREQYF. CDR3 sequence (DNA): TGTGCCAGCAGCCCTCGTCGCACAGGAATATTGCGCGAGCAGTACTTC.

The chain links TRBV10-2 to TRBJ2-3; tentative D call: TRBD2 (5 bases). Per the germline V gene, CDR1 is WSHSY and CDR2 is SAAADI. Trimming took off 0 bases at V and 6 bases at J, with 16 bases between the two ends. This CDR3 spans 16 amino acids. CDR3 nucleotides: TGCGCCAGCAGTGAGTCGCAGCGTTATACGGGGGATACGCAGTATTTT. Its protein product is CASSESQRYTGDTQYF.

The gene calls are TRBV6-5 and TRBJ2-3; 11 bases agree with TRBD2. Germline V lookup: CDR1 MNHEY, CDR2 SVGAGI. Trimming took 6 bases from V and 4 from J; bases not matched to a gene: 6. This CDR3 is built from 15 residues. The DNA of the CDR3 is TGTGCCAGCAGCGTAGCGGGAGGGAGCTCAGATACGCAGTATTTT. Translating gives CASSVAGGSSDTQYF.

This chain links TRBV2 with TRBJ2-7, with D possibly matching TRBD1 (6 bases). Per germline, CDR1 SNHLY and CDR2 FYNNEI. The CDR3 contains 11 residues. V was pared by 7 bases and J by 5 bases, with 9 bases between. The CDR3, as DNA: TGTGCCAGCAAACAGGGAGACGAGCAGTACTTC. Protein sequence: CASKQGDEQYF.

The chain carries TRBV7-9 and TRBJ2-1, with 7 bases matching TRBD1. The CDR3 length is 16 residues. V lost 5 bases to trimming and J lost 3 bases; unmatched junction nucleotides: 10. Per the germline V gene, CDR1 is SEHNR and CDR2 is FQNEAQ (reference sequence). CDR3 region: CASSAELQGIYNEQFF. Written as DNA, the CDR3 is TGTGCCAGCAGCGCCGAGTTACAGGGGATCTACAATGAGCAGTTCTTC.

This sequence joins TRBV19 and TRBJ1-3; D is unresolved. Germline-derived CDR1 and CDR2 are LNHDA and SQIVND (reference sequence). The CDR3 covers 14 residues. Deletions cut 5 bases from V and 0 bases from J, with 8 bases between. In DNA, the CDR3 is TGTGCCAGTAGTGGTTGCTGCTCTGGAAACACCATATATTTT. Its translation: CASSGCCSGNTIYF.

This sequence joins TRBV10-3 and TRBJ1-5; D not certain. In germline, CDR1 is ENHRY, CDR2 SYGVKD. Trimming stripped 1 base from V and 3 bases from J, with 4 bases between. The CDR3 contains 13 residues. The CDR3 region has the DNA TGTGCCATCAGTGAGTTGAACAATCAGCCCCAGCATTTT. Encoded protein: CAISELNNQPQHF.

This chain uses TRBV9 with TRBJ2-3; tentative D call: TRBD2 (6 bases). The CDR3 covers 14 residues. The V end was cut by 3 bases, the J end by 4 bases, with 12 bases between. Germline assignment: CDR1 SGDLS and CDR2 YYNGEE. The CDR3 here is CASSASGSSDTQYF. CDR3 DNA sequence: TGTGCCAGCAGCGCCAGCGGGTCGTCAGATACGCAGTATTTT.

CDR3: CAWFSGGNTEAFF. The DNA for the CDR3 is TGTGCCTGGTTTTCAGGGGGGAACACTGAAGCTTTCTTT. V gene TRBV30 combines with J gene TRBJ1-1; 7 bases match TRBD1. V lost 5 bases, J lost 1 base, and 4 bases stayed unmatched. CDR1 GTSNPN and CDR2 SVGIG come from the germline V gene (reference sequence). The CDR3 is 13 amino acids.

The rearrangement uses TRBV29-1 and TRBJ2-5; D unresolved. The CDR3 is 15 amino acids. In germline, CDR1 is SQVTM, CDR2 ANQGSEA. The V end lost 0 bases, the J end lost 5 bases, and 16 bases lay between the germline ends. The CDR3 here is CSVEDPDGAGETQYF. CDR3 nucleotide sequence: TGCAGCGTTGAAGATCCGGACGGTGCTGGGGAGACCCAGTACTTC.

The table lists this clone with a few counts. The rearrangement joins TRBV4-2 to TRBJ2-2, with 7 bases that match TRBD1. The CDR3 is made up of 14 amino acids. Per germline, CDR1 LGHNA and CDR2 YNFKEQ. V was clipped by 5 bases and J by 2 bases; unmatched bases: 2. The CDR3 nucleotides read TGTGCCAGCAGCGGGACAGTCAACACCGGGGAGCTGTTTTTT. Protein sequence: CASSGTVNTGELFF.

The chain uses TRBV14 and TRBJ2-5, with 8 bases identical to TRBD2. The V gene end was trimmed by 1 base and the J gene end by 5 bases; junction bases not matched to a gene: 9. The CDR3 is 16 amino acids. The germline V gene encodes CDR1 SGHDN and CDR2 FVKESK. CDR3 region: CASSQGAGGRWETQYF. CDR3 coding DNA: TGTGCCAGCAGCCAAGGGGCGGGGGGCCGTTGGGAGACCCAGTACTTC.